This TCR beta chain came from a study of response to subunit inactivated influenza vaccine. This clonotype showed up many times. Each CDR3 protein is one row after TCRdb ran MiXCR on the RT-PCR reads. This table has about 650,000 distinct CDR3 sequences, about 15% appearing once. The origin of this receptor is a man aged 45-60 years who received an inactivated influenza vaccine. The sequenced sample was PBMCs from blood, obtained 14 to 15 days before vaccination.

The CDR3 spells CASSQGSGTLNEQFF. CDR3 DNA sequence: TGCGCCAGCAGCCAAGGGAGCGGGACCTTGAATGAGCAGTTCTTC. The gene calls are TRBV4-3 and TRBJ2-1; 7 positions match TRBD2. CDR1 is LGHNA and CDR2 is YSLEER in the germline V gene. This CDR3 spans 15 amino acids. Trimming at V came to 1 base and at J to 7 bases, leaving 7 bases not matched to a gene.